The source of this T cell receptor (beta chain) is a study of T cell responses to AZD1222 COVID-19 vaccine (dated by TCRdb to the early 2020s). For the wider study: TCR sequencing was performed for about 240 trial participants, of whom around 200 were given two doses of AZD1222 and around 25 were given two doses of MenACWY control vaccine. Enrollment into the trials was organized by age into subgroups of 18-55, 56-69 and 70-plus years, and those subgroups contained about 150, 27 and 61 TCR-sequenced participants, respectively. What the authors observed across the whole study: Only six or seven AZD1222 recipients were SARS-CoV-2 seropositive at baseline, limiting conclusions about previously exposed vaccinees. In the small 56-69-year group, the increase in depth fell short of significance, most likely because of low power. CD4 TCRs associated with the vaccine covered the entire spike protein, and the dominant responses were in regions 160-218 and 743-854. After two AZD1222 doses, spike-specific TCR breadth and depth were significantly higher than at day 0 and than in MenACWY recipients. Because no day 14 peak-response samples were available, repertoires were characterized only after the peak T cell response. Most participants were white British and females outnumbered males, and the authors suggested that clonal diversity may have been underestimated. Reportedly, close to half of the unique spike-specific TCRs recognized epitopes lying outside the regions that are mutated in the B.1.351 and B.1.1.7 variants.

To note about this clone: The antigen it binds to is not known. Qualities for individual bases were not recorded, and no much larger clone is one base off.

Sample time point, as interpreted from the label and publication: about 28 days (+/-7) after the second vaccine dose. AZD1222 recipients given second doses at about 4 weeks or at about 12 weeks were pooled, since spike-specific TCR depth and breadth were not found to differ between the two schedules. Vaccinee samples were obtained from the UK trials COV001 and COV002, which included a single-blind randomized controlled phase 2/3 trial of AZD1222 (ChAdOx1 nCoV-19) in healthy adults. Trial participant PBMC samples were collected at day 0 and day 28 after the second dose for TCRbeta chain sequencing. The CDR3 regions of human TCRbeta chains were analyzed by immunosequencing. The authors' pipeline ran thus. TCRs in the repertoires were matched against a reference library of SARS-CoV-2-specific TCRs that had been generated with the MIRA antigen-specificity platform. Breadth meant the fraction of unique TCRs that were SARS-CoV-2-associated, whereas depth meant the fraction of total T cells that were SARS-CoV-2-associated. Each spike-specific TCR was assigned to its reactive spike region and to a CD4 or CD8 class using the MIRA data. Log10-transformed breadth and depth values were compared by one-way ANOVA with Sidak's multiple comparisons tests. TCRdb carries this immuneACCESS record with in-frame sequences only. Its versions omit some clonotypes, under half of them owing to an unresolved V gene in the studies checked, with the rest unexplained. V and J calls and clone size follow that table, whereas D and trimming were derived from the DNA. This sample holds about 200,000 clones; approximately 95% were observed only once. The ten largest clones take up 1% of the sample.

V was cut back by 5 bases and J by 3 bases, leaving a gap of 16 bases between them. Per the germline V gene (reference sequence), SSHAT is the CDR1 and FNYEAQ is the CDR2. Inclusive of the bounding cysteine and phenylalanine, the CDR3 is 15 residues long. Only the CDR3 part of the read is kept: 45 bases, read in frame from the first base. The rearranged segments are TRBV7-7 and TRBJ1-2, with no confidently assigned D gene. This TCR came from an adult who received the AZD1222 COVID-19 vaccine. Sequenced here: peripheral blood, sampled 28 days after the second AZD1222 dose. The bases read TGTGCCAGCAGCCGCACTGCTTGGAGGCACTATGGCTACACCTTC. This gives the protein CASSRTAWRHYGYTF.